The clone carrying this T cell receptor beta chain was detected ten times or more. Antigen: not known. Authors' analysis steps: The study took CDR3 differences across clinicopathological groups and made a distant-metastasis classifier for papillary thyroid cancer from them. MiXCR re-clonotyped the PCR reads for TCRdb. None of the V and J calls come from the authors' own analysis; TCRdb made them. The data show roughly 45,000 clones, with 3.2% seen just once and approximately 10% held by the top ten. The data were taken from a study of metastatic and nonmetastatic thyroid tumors. For the study at large: Samples came from malignant and benign thyroid patients, and repertoires were compared across blood and tumor or nodule tissue. Study results and caveats: Within blood and tumor, benign nodules reportedly had significantly lower TCR beta diversity than malignant thyroid tumors did.

There were no patients who had received any treatment before thyroid surgery. The germline V gene has CDR1 MNHNS and CDR2 SASEGT. The V end lost 0 bases, the J end lost 9 bases, and 14 bases lay between the germline ends. This CDR3 spans 14 amino acids. The genes are TRBV6-1 and TRBJ1-2; D is ambiguous. The sample taken for sequencing was blood. The sequence derives from a female donor with papillary thyroid cancer or a benign thyroid nodule (not recorded which). Some clones in this sample may be carry-over from other donors' samples. Here the CDR3 DNA reads TGTGCCAGCAGTGAAGCGCAAACATCTTGGAGCTACACCTTC. It yields the protein CASSEAQTSWSYTF.